This is a list of T cell receptor beta chains from one sample in a study of blood T cell repertoires in COVID-19. Only in-frame clones appear in the TCRdb table, and some are missing; sequencing was by immunoSEQ multiplex PCR. Among approximately 160,000 clones listed, 70% to 90% were seen once. The sample taken for sequencing was peripheral blood. These receptors were obtained from a woman in her fifties or sixties with COVID-19, enrolled during active disease. CDR3s include the opening cysteine and the closing phenylalanine or tryptophan. A D gene is named only where the DNA matches it firmly. Clone size is given for some rows only: seen once, a few or many times, or a class if the clone is expanded.

clone size: NA
J gene: TRBJ1-1
D gene: NA
V gene: TRBV18
CDR3 DNA: TGTGCCAGCTCACCAACCCACCAGGGTGACACTGAAGCTTTCTTT
CDR3 protein: CASSPTHQGDTEAFF

clone size: NA
J gene: TRBJ1-6
D gene: TRBD1
V gene: TRBV2
CDR3 DNA: TGTGCCAGCAGTGGCCGGACAGGGGGCGAATCACCCCTCCACTTT
CDR3 protein: CASSGRTGGESPLHF

clone size: NA
J gene: TRBJ2-7
D gene: NA
V gene: TRBV11-2
CDR3 DNA: TGTGCCAGCAGCCTAGAGCGGGCACCGACCTACGAGCAGTACTTC
CDR3 protein: CASSLERAPTYEQYF

clone size: NA
J gene: TRBJ2-1
D gene: TRBD2
V gene: TRBV3-1/TRBV3-2
CDR3 DNA: TGTGCCAGCAGCCAGCGGGGACTAGCGGGAAGGAATGAGCAGTTCTTC
CDR3 protein: CASSQRGLAGRNEQFF

clone size: NA
J gene: TRBJ2-5
D gene: NA
V gene: TRBV15
CDR3 DNA: TGTGCCACCAGCCCCATAGGGGCCCGCCAAGAGACCCAGTACTTC
CDR3 protein: CATSPIGARQETQYF

clone size: NA
J gene: TRBJ1-5
D gene: NA
V gene: TRBV3-1/TRBV3-2
CDR3 DNA: TGTGCCAGCAGCCAAGGTACAGGGAAGCAGCCCCAGCATTTT
CDR3 protein: CASSQGTGKQPQHF

clone size: once
J gene: TRBJ2-2
D gene: TRBD2
V gene: TRBV10-1
CDR3 DNA: TGCGCCAGCAGTTCCCAAGGACTAGCGGGAGGACCGGTGAACACCGGGGAGCTGTTTTTT
CDR3 protein: CASSSQGLAGGPVNTGELFF

clone size: once
J gene: TRBJ2-7
D gene: TRBD1
V gene: TRBV6-5
CDR3 DNA: TGTGCCAGCAGGGGGACAGGACCTTACGAGCAGTACTTC
CDR3 protein: CASRGTGPYEQYF

clone size: NA
J gene: TRBJ2-1
D gene: TRBD2
V gene: TRBV18
CDR3 DNA: TGTGCCAGCTCACCCTGGACTAGCGGTAGGTCCTACAATGAGCAGTTCTTC
CDR3 protein: CASSPWTSGRSYNEQFF

clone size: NA
J gene: TRBJ1-1
D gene: TRBD1
V gene: TRBV19
CDR3 DNA: TGTGCCAGTTCAGATTCCGGGACAGGGAGGAACACTGAAGCTTTCTTT
CDR3 protein: CASSDSGTGRNTEAFF

clone size: NA
J gene: TRBJ1-5
D gene: NA
V gene: TRBV5-1
CDR3 DNA: TGCGCCAGCAGCTTGGATGGGGGGGGCAATCAGCCCCAGCATTTT
CDR3 protein: CASSLDGGGNQPQHF

clone size: NA
J gene: TRBJ1-5
D gene: TRBD1
V gene: TRBV7-2
CDR3 DNA: TGTGCCAGCAGCTTAGCCGGGACAGGGAATCAGCCCCAGCATTTT
CDR3 protein: CASSLAGTGNQPQHF

clone size: NA
J gene: TRBJ1-4
D gene: NA
V gene: TRBV6-2/TRBV6-3
CDR3 DNA: TGTGCCAGCAGTCTAAGTGTCCCGCGGTCGAATGAAAAACTGTTTTTT
CDR3 protein: CASSLSVPRSNEKLFF

clone size: NA
J gene: TRBJ1-6
D gene: NA
V gene: TRBV9
CDR3 DNA: TGTGCCAGCAGCCCCCGGGGGGGAGGATCTAATTCACCCCTCCACTTT
CDR3 protein: CASSPRGGGSNSPLHF

clone size: NA
J gene: TRBJ1-2
D gene: NA
V gene: TRBV9
CDR3 DNA: TGTGCCAGCAGCGTAGGAACAGGGAACTATGGCTACACCTTC
CDR3 protein: CASSVGTGNYGYTF

clone size: NA
J gene: TRBJ2-3
D gene: NA
V gene: TRBV5-1
CDR3 DNA: TGCGCCAGCAGCTTGTACGGCGGAACTAGCACAGATACGCAGTATTTT
CDR3 protein: CASSLYGGTSTDTQYF

clone size: NA
J gene: TRBJ2-3
D gene: TRBD2
V gene: TRBV19
CDR3 DNA: TGTGCCAGTAGAGCGACCGGGACTAGCGGCACAGATACGCAGTATTTT
CDR3 protein: CASRATGTSGTDTQYF

clone size: NA
J gene: TRBJ1-5
D gene: NA
V gene: TRBV2
CDR3 DNA: TGTGCCAGCAGGGAGGATGCAGGGGCCAATCAGCCCCAGCATTTT
CDR3 protein: CASREDAGANQPQHF

clone size: NA
J gene: TRBJ1-3
D gene: TRBD1
V gene: TRBV5-1
CDR3 DNA: TGCGCCAGCAGCTTACAGGGGTGGGGAAACACCATATATTTT
CDR3 protein: CASSLQGWGNTIYF

clone size: NA
J gene: TRBJ2-2
D gene: NA
V gene: TRBV29-1
CDR3 DNA: TGCAGCGTTGAAGATGCCGGCGGGGAGCTGTTTTTT
CDR3 protein: CSVEDAGGELFF

clone size: once
J gene: TRBJ1-1
D gene: TRBD1
V gene: TRBV7-2
CDR3 DNA: TGTGCCAGCAGCTTAGCGGGGGGGACAGGGAAGGGTATCACTGAAGCTTTCTTT
CDR3 protein: CASSLAGGTGKGITEAFF

clone size: once
J gene: TRBJ1-1
D gene: NA
V gene: TRBV6-5
CDR3 DNA: TGTGCCAGCAAGTCGGGGGGTCACACTGAAGCTTTCTTT
CDR3 protein: CASKSGGHTEAFF

clone size: NA
J gene: TRBJ2-3
D gene: TRBD2
V gene: TRBV24-1
CDR3 DNA: TGTGCCACCAGTGATCCGACTAGCGGGGTGAGGGCAGATACGCAGTATTTT
CDR3 protein: CATSDPTSGVRADTQYF

clone size: NA
J gene: TRBJ2-1
D gene: TRBD2
V gene: TRBV10-2
CDR3 DNA: TGCGCCAGCAGAGTACTAGCGGGGTCGGGCAATGAGCAGTTCTTC
CDR3 protein: CASRVLAGSGNEQFF

clone size: few
J gene: TRBJ2-1
D gene: NA
V gene: TRBV6-4
CDR3 DNA: TGTGCCAGCAACCCCTCGGGGTACATCCGCAATGAGCAGTTCTTC
CDR3 protein: CASNPSGYIRNEQFF

clone size: NA
J gene: TRBJ1-2
D gene: NA
V gene: TRBV5-4
CDR3 DNA: TGTGCCAGCAGCTTCATTCAGGTGCCGTGGGGCTACACCTTC
CDR3 protein: CASSFIQVPWGYTF

clone size: NA
J gene: TRBJ2-2
D gene: TRBD2
V gene: TRBV7-8
CDR3 DNA: TGTGCCAGCAGCTTGCTAGCGGGAGCCACCGGGGAGCTGTTTTTT
CDR3 protein: CASSLLAGATGELFF

clone size: NA
J gene: TRBJ2-1
D gene: TRBD2
V gene: TRBV6-6
CDR3 DNA: TGTGCCAGCAGTTACAGCGGGGGTGGGAACAATGAGCAGTTCTTC
CDR3 protein: CASSYSGGGNNEQFF

clone size: NA
J gene: TRBJ2-7
D gene: TRBD2
V gene: TRBV7-3
CDR3 DNA: TGTGTCAGCAGCTTAACTAGCGGATCCTACGAGCAGTACTTC
CDR3 protein: CVSSLTSGSYEQYF

clone size: few
J gene: TRBJ2-1
D gene: TRBD2
V gene: TRBV5-6
CDR3 DNA: TGTGCCAGCAGCGCTACGGGGCTAGCGGGCCTCCGTTCAGGCAATGAGCAGTTCTTC
CDR3 protein: CASSATGLAGLRSGNEQFF

clone size: NA
J gene: TRBJ1-1
D gene: TRBD1
V gene: TRBV5-8
CDR3 DNA: TGTGCCAGCAGCTTAATGACAGGGCCCGGGACTGAAGCTTTCTTT
CDR3 protein: CASSLMTGPGTEAFF

clone size: once
J gene: TRBJ1-1
D gene: NA
V gene: TRBV4-1
CDR3 DNA: TGCGCCAGCAGCCAGGCTGGACAGCAAGCTTTCTTT
CDR3 protein: CASSQAGQQAFF

clone size: NA
J gene: TRBJ2-1
D gene: NA
V gene: TRBV20-1
CDR3 DNA: TGCAGTGCTAGTAAGGGGGACGGTGAGCAGTTCTTC
CDR3 protein: CSASKGDGEQFF

clone size: NA
J gene: TRBJ2-3
D gene: NA
V gene: TRBV14
CDR3 DNA: TGTGCCAGCAGCCAACGACAGGGCACAGATACGCAGTATTTT
CDR3 protein: CASSQRQGTDTQYF

clone size: NA
J gene: TRBJ1-6
D gene: TRBD1
V gene: TRBV23-1
CDR3 DNA: TGCGCCAGCAGTCAATCCGGGACAGGGGGCGGTTCACCCCTCCACTTT
CDR3 protein: CASSQSGTGGGSPLHF

clone size: NA
J gene: TRBJ1-1
D gene: NA
V gene: TRBV3-1/TRBV3-2
CDR3 DNA: TGTGCCAGCAGCCAAGACTCTTCAGGGACTGAAGCTTTCTTT
CDR3 protein: CASSQDSSGTEAFF

clone size: NA
J gene: TRBJ1-2
D gene: NA
V gene: TRBV29-1
CDR3 DNA: TGCAGCGTTGGAAACCTAGCGTTAAACTATGGCTACACCTTC
CDR3 protein: CSVGNLALNYGYTF

clone size: few
J gene: TRBJ2-3
D gene: NA
V gene: TRBV11-2
CDR3 DNA: TGTGCCAGCAGCTTAGTAGGGGTAGATACGCAGTATTTT
CDR3 protein: CASSLVGVDTQYF

clone size: once
J gene: TRBJ1-3
D gene: NA
V gene: TRBV11-2
CDR3 DNA: TGTGCCAGCAGCCAGGGAAACTCTGGAAACACCATATATTTT
CDR3 protein: CASSQGNSGNTIYF

clone size: NA
J gene: TRBJ2-1
D gene: TRBD1
V gene: TRBV6-4
CDR3 DNA: TGTGCCAGCAGTGAGGGACAGGGGATTAATGAGCAGTTCTTC
CDR3 protein: CASSEGQGINEQFF

clone size: NA
J gene: TRBJ2-1
D gene: TRBD2
V gene: TRBV5-1
CDR3 DNA: TGCGCCAGCAGCCCGACGGCGGGAGCCTTAGGTGATGAGCAGTTCTTC
CDR3 protein: CASSPTAGALGDEQFF

clone size: NA
J gene: TRBJ1-2
D gene: TRBD1
V gene: TRBV18
CDR3 DNA: TGTGCCAGCTCACCTTCGGACAGGTCGGGCTATGGCTACACCTTC
CDR3 protein: CASSPSDRSGYGYTF

clone size: few
J gene: TRBJ1-5
D gene: NA
V gene: TRBV29-1
CDR3 DNA: TGCAGCGTTCTACAGGGCGGTAATCAGCCCCAGCATTTT
CDR3 protein: CSVLQGGNQPQHF

clone size: NA
J gene: TRBJ2-7
D gene: NA
V gene: TRBV4-2
CDR3 DNA: TGTGCCAGCAGCCAGGAACAGGGTTTACCGTCCTACGAGCAGTACTTC
CDR3 protein: CASSQEQGLPSYEQYF

clone size: NA
J gene: TRBJ2-1
D gene: NA
V gene: TRBV7-3
CDR3 DNA: TGTGCCAGCAGCTTCTCCTCTGAGGGTTACAATGAGCAGTTCTTC
CDR3 protein: CASSFSSEGYNEQFF

clone size: NA
J gene: TRBJ1-1
D gene: NA
V gene: TRBV12-3/TRBV12-4
CDR3 DNA: TGTGCCAGCAGTTTTACCAGGAACAATGGGGCTTTCTTT
CDR3 protein: CASSFTRNNGAFF

clone size: NA
J gene: TRBJ2-5
D gene: TRBD1
V gene: TRBV29-1
CDR3 DNA: TGCAGCGTTAGTGGGACAGGGATGGCGGGAGAGACCCAGTACTTC
CDR3 protein: CSVSGTGMAGETQYF

clone size: once
J gene: TRBJ1-2
D gene: TRBD1
V gene: TRBV3-1/TRBV3-2
CDR3 DNA: TGTGCCAGCAGCCAAGATTCCGGGACAGGGGAACTATCTGGGGGCTACACCTTC
CDR3 protein: CASSQDSGTGELSGGYTF

clone size: NA
J gene: TRBJ1-2
D gene: TRBD1
V gene: TRBV11-1
CDR3 DNA: TGTGCCAGCAGCTACGATGACAGGGAAAGTCGCGGCTACACCTTC
CDR3 protein: CASSYDDRESRGYTF

clone size: NA
J gene: TRBJ2-3
D gene: NA
V gene: TRBV7-3
CDR3 DNA: TGTGCCAGCAGCTTTTTGGGGGGGCCAGATACGCAGTATTTT
CDR3 protein: CASSFLGGPDTQYF

clone size: NA
J gene: TRBJ1-1
D gene: NA
V gene: TRBV30
CDR3 DNA: TGTGCCTGGACTCGGGTAAGGACTGAAGCTTTCTTT
CDR3 protein: CAWTRVRTEAFF

clone size: NA
J gene: TRBJ2-1
D gene: NA
V gene: TRBV18
CDR3 DNA: TGTGCCAGCTCACCACTGCAGGGGATCGATGAGCAGTTCTTC
CDR3 protein: CASSPLQGIDEQFF

clone size: few
J gene: TRBJ1-5
D gene: NA
V gene: TRBV6-6
CDR3 DNA: TGTGCCAGCAGTTACTCGCCAGGGAACCAGCCCCAGCATTTT
CDR3 protein: CASSYSPGNQPQHF

clone size: NA
J gene: TRBJ1-1
D gene: NA
V gene: TRBV6-6
CDR3 DNA: TGTGCCAGCAGTTATCCCGGACAGATCACTGAAGCTTTCTTT
CDR3 protein: CASSYPGQITEAFF

clone size: NA
J gene: TRBJ1-1
D gene: NA
V gene: TRBV7-9
CDR3 DNA: TGTGCTAGCAGCTTACCCATGAACACTGAAGCTTTCTTT
CDR3 protein: CASSLPMNTEAFF

clone size: few
J gene: TRBJ1-6
D gene: TRBD1
V gene: TRBV6-1
CDR3 DNA: TGTGCCAGCAGTGAAGGGGGGACAGGCCGCTCACCCCTCCACTTT
CDR3 protein: CASSEGGTGRSPLHF

clone size: NA
J gene: TRBJ1-2
D gene: NA
V gene: TRBV30
CDR3 DNA: TGTGCCTGGAGTTCAGGGGACTATGGCTACACCTTC
CDR3 protein: CAWSSGDYGYTF

clone size: NA
J gene: TRBJ2-4
D gene: TRBD1
V gene: TRBV5-1
CDR3 DNA: TGCGCCAGCAGCACCGGAGACAGGGACCAAAACATTCAGTACTTC
CDR3 protein: CASSTGDRDQNIQYF

clone size: NA
J gene: TRBJ1-1
D gene: TRBD1
V gene: TRBV7-8
CDR3 DNA: TGTGCCAGCAGCTTAGGAAGGGGGCAGGTTCCTGAAGCTTTCTTT
CDR3 protein: CASSLGRGQVPEAFF

clone size: NA
J gene: TRBJ2-4
D gene: NA
V gene: TRBV6-2/TRBV6-3
CDR3 DNA: TGTGCCAGCAGTCAAACGGGGAACCGAAACATTCAGTACTTC
CDR3 protein: CASSQTGNRNIQYF